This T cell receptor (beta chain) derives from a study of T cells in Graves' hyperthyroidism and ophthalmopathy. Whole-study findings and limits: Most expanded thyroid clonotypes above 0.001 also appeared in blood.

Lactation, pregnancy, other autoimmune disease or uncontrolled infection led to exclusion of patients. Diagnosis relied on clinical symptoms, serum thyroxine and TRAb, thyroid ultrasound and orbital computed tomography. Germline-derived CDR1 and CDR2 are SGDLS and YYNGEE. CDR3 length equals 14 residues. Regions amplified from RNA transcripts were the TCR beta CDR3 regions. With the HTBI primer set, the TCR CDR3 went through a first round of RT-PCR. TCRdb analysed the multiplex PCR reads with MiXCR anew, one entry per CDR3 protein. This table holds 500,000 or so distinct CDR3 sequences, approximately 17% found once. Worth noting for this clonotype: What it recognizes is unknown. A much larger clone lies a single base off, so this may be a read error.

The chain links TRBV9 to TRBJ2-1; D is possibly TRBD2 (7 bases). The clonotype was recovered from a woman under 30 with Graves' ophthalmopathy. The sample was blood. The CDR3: CVSSVGGGYNEQFF. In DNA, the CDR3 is TGTGTCAGCAGCGTAGGGGGAGGGTACAATGAGCAGTTCTTC.